The present TCR beta chain was sequenced within a study of graft-versus-host responses after intestinal transplantation. Overall study: The transplants performed in recipients were multivisceral, liver-intestinal, or isolated intestinal. Recipients uniformly received anti-thymocyte globulin induction, followed by tacrolimus and steroids for approximately 3 years.

On this clone: Its antigen is currently unknown.

Whole-study findings and limits: After transplant, early declines in HvG clones were associated with peak levels of circulating GvH clones. GvH clones appeared in recipient marrow, some first in ileum or blood.

The method was immunoSEQ multiplex PCR; TCRdb's version includes in-frame clones alone and lacks a portion of them. The profile shows 85,000 to 90,000 clones, just under 95% of them singletons. This receptor was identified in a human donor who received an intestinal transplant. The sequencing used unstimulated CD4+ T cells sorted from spleen or lymph node cells, collected before intestinal transplant.

The CDR3 DNA is TGTGCCAGCAGTTTGTCCGGGACAGGCCACACCGGGGAGCTGTTTTTT. Protein: CASSLSGTGHTGELFF. The V gene is TRBV28, the J gene TRBJ2-2, with TRBD1 matching over 8 bases. The germline V gene encodes CDR1 MDHEN and CDR2 SYDVKM. CDR3 length equals 16 residues. V lost 3 bases, J lost 3 bases, and 6 bases stayed unmatched.